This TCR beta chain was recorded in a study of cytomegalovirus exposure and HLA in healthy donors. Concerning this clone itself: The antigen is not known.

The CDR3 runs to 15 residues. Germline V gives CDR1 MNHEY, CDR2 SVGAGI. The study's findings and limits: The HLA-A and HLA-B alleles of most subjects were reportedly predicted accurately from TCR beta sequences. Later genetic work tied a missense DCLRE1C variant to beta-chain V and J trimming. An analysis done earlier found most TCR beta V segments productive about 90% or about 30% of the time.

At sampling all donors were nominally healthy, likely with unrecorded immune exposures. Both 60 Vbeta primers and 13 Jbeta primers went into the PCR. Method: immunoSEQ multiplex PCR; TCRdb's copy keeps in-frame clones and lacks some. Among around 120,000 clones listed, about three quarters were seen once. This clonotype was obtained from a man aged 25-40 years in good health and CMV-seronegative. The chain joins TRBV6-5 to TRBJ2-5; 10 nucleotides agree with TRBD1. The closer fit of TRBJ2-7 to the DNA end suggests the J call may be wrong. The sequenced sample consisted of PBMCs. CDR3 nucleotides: TGTGCCAGCAGGCCTCGGGACAGGGGTGGGTACGAGCAGTACTTC. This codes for CASRPRDRGGYEQYF.